This note documents a single T cell receptor (beta chain) sequence. Its target is unknown. This record comes from a study of cytotoxic CD8 clonotypes in ibrutinib-treated CLL. Study in general: Response sampling came at median 12 months of treatment, ranging roughly 6 to 36 months.

The planned depth of sequencing spanned 1 in 200,000 to 1 in 1 million T cells. The method was immunoSEQ multiplex PCR; TCRdb's version includes in-frame clones alone and lacks a portion of them. The sample lists around 150,000 clones, around 84% occurring once. The study's findings and limits: Clonality, elevated at ibrutinib response, dropped back toward baseline at progression.

V was clipped by 4 bases and J by 0 bases, with 6 bases between them. CDR3 length equals 14 residues. Germline lookup yields CDR1 SGHVS and CDR2 FQNEAQ. The chain recombines TRBV7-8 with TRBJ2-2; D gene uncertain. Source: PBMCs, taken after 12 months of ibrutinib treatment. The clonotype originates from a human donor with chronic lymphocytic leukemia. The CDR3 DNA sequence: TGTGCCAGCAGCTCCACAACGAACACCGGGGAGCTGTTTTTT. Encoded protein: CASSSTTNTGELFF.